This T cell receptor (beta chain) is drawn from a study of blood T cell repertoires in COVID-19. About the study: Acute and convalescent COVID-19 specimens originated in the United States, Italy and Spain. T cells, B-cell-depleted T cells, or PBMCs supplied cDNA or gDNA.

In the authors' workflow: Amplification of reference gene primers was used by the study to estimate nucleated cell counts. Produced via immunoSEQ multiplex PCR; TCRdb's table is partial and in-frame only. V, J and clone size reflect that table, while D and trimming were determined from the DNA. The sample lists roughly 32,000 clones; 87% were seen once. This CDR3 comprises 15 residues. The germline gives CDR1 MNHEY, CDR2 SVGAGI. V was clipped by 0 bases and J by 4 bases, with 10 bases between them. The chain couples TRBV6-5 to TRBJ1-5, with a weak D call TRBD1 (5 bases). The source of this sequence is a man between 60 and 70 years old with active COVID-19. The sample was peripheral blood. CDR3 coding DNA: TGTGCCAGCAGTTACTCTTACAGGTCAAATCAGCCCCAGCATTTT. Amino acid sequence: CASSYSYRSNQPQHF.